This TCR beta chain was observed in a study of blood T cell repertoires in COVID-19. Germline CDR1 SGHRS, CDR2 YFSETQ. The V gene end was trimmed by 4 bases and the J gene end by 0 bases; junction bases not matched to a gene: 4. The CDR3 extends over 15 amino acids. Profiling relied on immunoSEQ multiplex PCR, and the TCRdb table lists in-frame clones only, not all of them. The sample has about 20,000 clones; 80% to 95% are singletons. The sequencing sample was made of peripheral blood. The TCR sequence derives from a woman between 45 and 65 years old with active COVID-19. The rearrangement uses TRBV5-1 and TRBJ2-1, with TRBD1 matching over 7 bases. CDR3 protein: CASSPGQSSYNEQFF. The CDR3 nucleotides read TGCGCCAGCAGCCCGGGACAGAGCTCCTACAATGAGCAGTTCTTC. Drawing the rest from reference TRBV5-1 and TRBJ2-1, the complete variable domain is KAGVTQTPRYLIKTRGQQVTLSCSPISGHRSVSWYQQTPGQGLQFLFEYFSETQRNKGNFPGRFSGRQFSNSRSEMNVSTLELGDSALYLCASSPGQSSYNEQFFGPGTRLTVL.